The clone carrying this TCR beta chain was seen ten or more times. MiXCR, applied by TCRdb to the 5' RACE reads, yields one record per CDR3 protein. The data contain over 550,000 distinct CDR3 sequences, about 7.6% of them singletons. This entry comes from a study of identical twins. This CDR3 has 17 residues. V dropped 5 bases and J dropped 0; count of bases not matched to a gene: 6. In addition, the sample was reused for a study of yellow fever vaccine responses in identical twins.

The origin of this receptor is a woman between 18 and 29 years old in good health. Source material: PBMCs. This chain connects TRBV12-3 or TRBV12-4 to TRBJ2-1; TRBD2 matches at 11 bases. The CDR3 loop reads CASSISSGGFSYNEQFF. The CDR3 region has the DNA TGTGCCAGCAGTATTTCTAGCGGGGGGTTCTCCTACAATGAGCAGTTCTTC.